A single sample gave rise to the 20 T cell receptor beta chains below, sequenced in a study of identical twins. MiXCR was run by TCRdb on the 5' RACE reads, yielding one entry per CDR3 protein. The table records 150,000 or so distinct CDR3 sequences, approximately 4% of them present only once. What was sequenced was memory T cells sorted from blood. The origin of the receptors is a man between 18 and 29 years old in good health.

This clonotype was recorded at least ten times. V is TRBV4-1 and J is TRBJ2-7; a possible D gene is TRBD2 (5 bases). Trimming took off 3 bases at V and 7 bases at J, with 10 bases between the two ends. The CDR3 contains 12 residues. Per the germline V gene, CDR1 is MGHRA and CDR2 is YSYEKL. CDR3 sequence: CASSQERAEQYV. The DNA of the CDR3 is TGCGCCAGCAGCCAGGAGAGGGCAGAGCAGTACGTC.

This clonotype was counted many times. The chain links TRBV7-3 to TRBJ2-1, with 13 bases that match TRBD2. The germline V gene has CDR1 SGHTA and CDR2 FQGTGA. CDR3 length: 14 residues. J lost 9 bases, V lost 4 bases, and 3 bases had no gene match. CDR3 coding DNA: TGTGCCAGCAGCTCAACTAGCGGGAGGGCTGAGCAGTTCTTC. It encodes CASSSTSGRAEQFF.

The V gene is TRBV7-2, the J gene TRBJ2-6, with 8 positions matching TRBD1. The CDR3 runs to 17 residues. Trimming cost V 5 bases and J 0 bases; bases outside gene matches: 6. Germline assignment: CDR1 SGHTA and CDR2 FQGNSA. CDR3 protein: CASSRTGTLSGANVLTF. For the CDR3, the DNA is TGTGCCAGCAGCCGGACAGGGACCCTCTCTGGGGCCAACGTCCTGACTTTC.

This chain uses TRBV10-2 with TRBJ1-4; TRBD1 might be the D (6 bases). Trimming removed 7 bases from V and 7 bases from J, with 13 bases in between. The CDR3 runs 13 residues. Germline V gives CDR1 WSHSY, CDR2 SAAADI. CDR3 nucleotides: TGCGCCAGCATGGCAGGGGTGCGTGAAAAACTGTTTTTT. Amino acids: CASMAGVREKLFF.

This clonotype was seen at least ten times. The chain uses TRBV7-8 and TRBJ2-1; 7 bases align to TRBD2. CDR1 and CDR2 from the germline V gene are SGHVS and FQNEAQ. Trimming took 0 bases from V and 6 from J; bases not matched to a gene: 5. This CDR3 region has 15 residues. CDR3 residues: CASSLAPGLINEQFF. The CDR3 nucleotides read TGTGCCAGCAGCTTAGCGCCGGGACTAATCAATGAGCAGTTCTTC.

This clonotype came up many times. The CDR3 region has the DNA TGTGCCAGCAGTCTCCCATCGGGGTCGGGAAAAAACATTCAGTACTTC. This encodes CASSLPSGSGKNIQYF. The chain carries TRBV28 and TRBJ2-4; tentative D call: TRBD2 (5 bases). The V and J ends lost 5 bases and 4 bases respectively, with 18 bases between them. Looked up from germline, CDR1 is MDHEN and CDR2 is SYDVKM. CDR3 length equals 16 residues.

At least ten counts were recorded for this clonotype. This chain uses TRBV5-6 with TRBJ2-1; 10 positions agree with TRBD2. V trimming: 0 bases; J trimming: 5 bases; junction bases outside the gene matches: 8. CDR3 size: 17 residues. Per germline, CDR1 SGHDT and CDR2 YYEEEE. CDR3 region: CASSLVKGSGRDNEQFF. The CDR3 coding sequence is TGTGCCAGCAGCTTGGTCAAAGGCAGCGGGAGGGACAATGAGCAGTTCTTC.

There are many counts of this clonotype. This chain links TRBV3-1 with TRBJ2-7, with D unresolved. The CDR3 covers 14 residues. Germline V gene sequence: CDR1 LGHDT, CDR2 YNNKEL (reference sequence). Deletions cut 1 base from V and 0 bases from J, with 7 bases between. In nucleotides, the CDR3 is TGTGCCAGCAGCCAAGCCCGGACCTCCTACGAGCAGTACTTC. Its translation: CASSQARTSYEQYF.

This clonotype was seen at least ten times. This chain uses TRBV5-1 with TRBJ1-2, with 8 bases matching TRBD1. The germline V gene encodes CDR1 SGHRS and CDR2 YFSETQ. V was clipped by 4 bases and J by 8 bases; unmatched bases: 10. CDR3 length equals 14 residues. The CDR3 protein is CASSNGQGNIGYTF. CDR3 in DNA: TGCGCCAGCAGCAACGGACAGGGCAACATCGGCTACACCTTC.

This clonotype has ten or more counts. This chain joins TRBV5-1 and TRBJ2-5; 7 bases are shared with TRBD2. The germline V gene encodes CDR1 SGHRS and CDR2 YFSETQ. The V and J ends lost 0 bases and 2 bases, in that order; junction bases with no gene match: 1. This CDR3 comprises 14 residues. CDR3 sequence (DNA): TGCGCCAGCAGCTTGGAGGGACTACAAGAGACCCAGTACTTC. The encoded protein is CASSLEGLQETQYF.

This clonotype was observed many times. The chain employs TRBV12-3 or TRBV12-4 and TRBJ1-5; D gene unclear. There are 15 residues in the CDR3. Trimming shortened V by 3 bases and J by 0 bases, and 9 bases separated the two germline ends. The CDR3: CASSFNVDSNQPQHF. In DNA form, the CDR3 reads TGTGCCAGCAGTTTCAATGTTGATAGCAATCAGCCCCAGCATTTT.

This clonotype was observed many times. The chain employs TRBV3-1 and TRBJ1-2; D remains unclear. CDR3 length equals 15 residues. Deletions cut 7 bases from V and 5 bases from J, with 20 bases between. The germline CDR1 and CDR2 sequences are LGHDT and YNNKEL (reference sequence). CDR3 residues: CASIPRARTYYGYTF. The CDR3 nucleotides are TGTGCCAGCATCCCACGCGCCAGGACCTATTATGGCTACACCTTC.

The table lists this clonotype with many counts. The chain has TRBV6-1 and TRBJ2-1, with 12 bases identical to TRBD2. V lost 7 bases to trimming and J lost 7 bases; unmatched junction nucleotides: 5. The CDR3 sequence is 14 residues long. Germline CDR1 is MNHNS and CDR2 is SASEGT. The CDR3 nucleotides read TGTGCCAGCATCGAGACTAGCGGGAGAAATGAGCAGTTCTTC. It specifies CASIETSGRNEQFF.

This clonotype has a count of ten or more. V is TRBV20-1 and J is TRBJ1-1; perhaps TRBD1 as D (6 bases). CDR1 and CDR2 (germline): DFQATT, SNEGSKA (reference sequence). The CDR3 runs to 14 residues. The V gene lost 3 bases and the J gene lost 4 bases, with 15 bases spanning the gap. In DNA form, the CDR3 reads TGCAGTGCTAGTTGGCTACAGGGCCTCACTGAAGCTTTCTTT. Protein sequence: CSASWLQGLTEAFF.

This clonotype was picked up many times. The rearrangement uses TRBV20-1 and TRBJ2-1; D might be TRBD1 or TRBD2, each matching 5 bases. The germline V and J ends were trimmed by 3 bases and 8 bases, with 8 bases remaining between them. There are 11 residues in the CDR3. Germline assignment: CDR1 DFQATT and CDR2 SNEGSKA (reference sequence). This chain's CDR3 is CSASLGDEQFF. In nucleotides, the CDR3 is TGCAGTGCTAGTTTGGGGGATGAGCAGTTCTTC.

This clonotype was counted many times. V usage is TRBV18 and J usage is TRBJ2-3, with 7 bases aligning to TRBD1. Germline CDR1 is KGHSH and CDR2 is LQKENI. The CDR3 covers 14 residues. J was trimmed by 4 bases and V by 3 bases; bases with no gene match: 4. The DNA of the CDR3 is TGTGCCAGCTCACCTCCGGGACAGCCAGATACGCAGTATTTT. This encodes CASSPPGQPDTQYF.

This clonotype was counted ten times or more. The rearrangement joins TRBV28 to TRBJ1-5; 7 bases align to TRBD1. The CDR3 is 21 residues long. J gave up 2 bases and V 0 bases, and 19 bases lay outside the gene matches. Germline V gene sequence: CDR1 MDHEN, CDR2 SYDVKM. The CDR3 DNA follows: TGTGCCAGCAGTTTATGCGGCGGAAAGACAGGGATGTGGTTTTGCAATCAGCCCCAGCATTTT. As protein: CASSLCGGKTGMWFCNQPQHF.

The chain combines TRBV6-5 with TRBJ1-6; possible D gene TRBD1, 6 bases. The V end lost 2 bases, the J end lost 8 bases, and 19 bases lay between the germline ends. The CDR3 spans 17 residues. Germline V gene lookup returns CDR1 MNHEY and CDR2 SVGAGI. The CDR3 is CASSYTQRGGAHSPLHF. The CDR3 DNA sequence: TGTGCCAGCAGTTACACCCAGCGGGGGGGCGCCCATTCACCCCTCCACTTT.

This clonotype was found a few times. This chain joins TRBV2 and TRBJ1-1; 7 positions agree with TRBD1. The CDR3 is 13 amino acids. Trimming removed 5 bases from V and 6 bases from J; junction bases left unmatched: 6. Per the germline V gene, CDR1 is SNHLY and CDR2 is FYNNEI. The CDR3 DNA reads TGTGCCAGCAGTTCCAGGGGGATGGCTGAAGCTTTCTTT. This translates into CASSSRGMAEAFF. The whole variable domain, remainder taken from reference TRBV2 and TRBJ1-1, is EPEVTQTPSHQVTQMGQEVILRCVPISNHLYFYWYRQILGQKVEFLVSFYNNEISEKSEIFDDQFSVERPDGSNFTLKIRSTKLEDSAMYFCASSSRGMAEAFFGQGTRLTVV.

The sample holds many counts of this clonotype. The V and J genes are TRBV20-1 and TRBJ2-3, with 12 bases aligning to TRBD2. Germline-derived CDR1 and CDR2 are DFQATT and SNEGSKA (reference sequence). The trim removed 3 bases at V and 3 bases at J, leaving 4 bases unmatched. The length of the CDR3 is 15 residues. DNA for the CDR3: TGCAGTGCTAGTGTAACTAGCGGGAGGACAGATACGCAGTATTTT. This translates into CSASVTSGRTDTQYF.